Each of the 28 T cell receptor beta chains below was sequenced from the same sample in a study of radiation and T cells in renal cell carcinoma. Specified time point: baseline pretreatment blood. As for treatment: 15 Gy SBRT to primary tumor, nephrectomy 4 weeks later. Produced via immunoSEQ multiplex PCR; TCRdb's table is partial and in-frame only. This sample has some 110,000 clones; around 83% occur once, and the top ten carry less than 3.5%. The sample here was blood, taken from a patient whose treatment included radiotherapy and nephrectomy. The receptors originated from a woman aged 55-75 years with renal cell carcinoma.

The chain couples TRBV28 to TRBJ1-1; 7 positions agree with TRBD1. Per the germline V gene, CDR1 is MDHEN and CDR2 is SYDVKM. This CDR3 has 14 residues. With V trimmed by 6 bases and J by 0 bases, 4 bases remained unmatched. The CDR3 nucleotides read TGTGCCAGCAGGCCTCAGGGGGTGAACACTGAAGCTTTCTTT. Translating gives CASRPQGVNTEAFF.

CDR3 residues: CASSHGQGIYGYTF. CDR3 bases: TGTGCCAGCAGCCACGGACAGGGGATCTATGGCTACACCTTC. The chain couples TRBV14 to TRBJ1-2, with 9 bases fitting TRBD1. The germline V gene encodes CDR1 SGHDN and CDR2 FVKESK. V lost 3 bases, J lost 4 bases, and 3 bases stayed unmatched. The CDR3 extends over 14 amino acids.

This chain connects TRBV13 to TRBJ2-7, with a weak D call TRBD2 (5 bases). In germline, CDR1 is PRHDT, CDR2 FYEKMQ (reference sequence). The CDR3 loop spans 14 amino acids. Trimming left V 8 bases short and J 4 bases short, with 18 bases between. CDR3 protein: CASRLVGSSYEQYF. The CDR3 DNA follows: TGTGCCAGCCGCCTTGTGGGGAGTTCGTACGAGCAGTACTTC.

This clone was counted between two and nine times. The rearrangement uses TRBV19 and TRBJ2-3; 9 nucleotides agree with TRBD1. With 5 bases clipped from V and 0 bases from J, the junction kept 6 bases outside the gene matches. Germline V lookup: CDR1 LNHDA, CDR2 SQIVND (reference sequence). CDR3 length equals 16 residues. The DNA for the CDR3 is TGTGCCAGTAGTTCCGGGACAGGGATTAGCACAGATACGCAGTATTTT. Its translation: CASSSGTGISTDTQYF.

The rearrangement uses TRBV28 and TRBJ2-3, with 9 bases identical to TRBD2. Germline loops: CDR1 MDHEN, CDR2 SYDVKM. The CDR3 sequence is 13 residues long. Unmatched junction bases numbered 5, after V lost 10 bases and J lost 3 bases. CDR3 DNA sequence: TGTGCCACCAGCGGGGGGACGACAGATACGCAGTATTTT. Translating gives CATSGGTTDTQYF.

This clone was observed once. This chain links TRBV10-1 with TRBJ1-1; D ambiguous. The length of the CDR3 is 15 residues. The V and J ends lost 0 bases and 1 base respectively, with 9 bases between them. Germline V gene data show CDR1 as WNHNN and CDR2 as SYGVQD (reference sequence). The DNA of the CDR3 is TGCGCCAGCAGTGAGTCCGCGGGCGAGAACACTGAAGCTTTCTTT. Encoded protein: CASSESAGENTEAFF.

The V call is TRBV5-1, the J call TRBJ2-7; a possible D gene is TRBD2 (5 bases). The V end was cut by 4 bases, the J end by 0 bases, with 8 bases between. The length of the CDR3 is 13 residues. Germline loops: CDR1 SGHRS, CDR2 YFSETQ. The chain's CDR3 is CASSGGGSYEQYF. The CDR3 DNA is TGCGCCAGCAGCGGAGGCGGCTCCTACGAGCAGTACTTC.

This clone is a singleton in its sample. The V call is TRBV7-8, the J call TRBJ1-1; D gene uncertain. The CDR3 runs 17 residues. V gave up 5 bases and J gave up 2 bases, with 21 bases separating them. Germline CDR1 is SGHVS and CDR2 is FQNEAQ. The chain's CDR3 is CASSLFLQWTENTEAFF. DNA of the CDR3: TGTGCCAGCAGCCTATTCTTGCAATGGACCGAAAACACTGAAGCTTTCTTT.

The J gene is TRBJ2-3, the V gene TRBV19; D assignment may be TRBD1 or TRBD2 (5 bases each). Between the trimmed V and J ends, which lost 7 bases and 4 bases, there was a span of 9 bases. The germline gives CDR1 LNHDA, CDR2 SQIVND (reference sequence). CDR3 length: 12 amino acids. As DNA, the CDR3 is TGTGCCAGTACGGGGACCCCAGATACGCAGTATTTT. Protein product: CASTGTPDTQYF.

The chain joins TRBV9 to TRBJ2-3; D is ambiguous. This CDR3 contains 14 residues. The V end was cut by 0 bases, the J end by 2 bases, with 7 bases between. The germline CDR1 and CDR2 sequences are SGDLS and YYNGEE. The CDR3 reads CASSVVSFTDTQYF. The CDR3 region has the DNA TGTGCCAGCAGCGTAGTGAGTTTCACAGATACGCAGTATTTT.

This clone was seen a single time. The chain has TRBV5-6 and TRBJ2-1, with 8 bases matching TRBD2. Germline assignment: CDR1 SGHDT and CDR2 YYEEEE. This CDR3 has 15 residues. Trimming at V came to 2 bases and at J to 5 bases, leaving 6 bases not matched to a gene. The CDR3 DNA reads as TGTGCCAGCAGCTTTACGACTAGCGACAACAATGAGCAGTTCTTC. It encodes CASSFTTSDNNEQFF. Filled out from reference TRBV5-6 and TRBJ2-1, the complete variable domain reads DAGVTQSPTHLIKTRGQQVTLRCSPKSGHDTVSWYQQALGQGPQFIFQYYEEEERQRGNFPDRFSGHQFPNYSSELNVNALLLGDSALYLCASSFTTSDNNEQFFGPGTRLTVL.

The chain couples TRBV2 to TRBJ1-5; D remains unclear. The CDR3 sequence is 15 residues long. V shed 4 bases and J shed 2 bases, with 12 bases lying between them. The germline CDR1 and CDR2 sequences are SNHLY and FYNNEI. This CDR3 reads CASSGRVTGNQPQHF. The CDR3 DNA is TGTGCCAGCAGTGGAAGGGTAACGGGCAATCAGCCCCAGCATTTT. The entire variable domain, with the rest obtained from reference TRBV2 and TRBJ1-5, is as follows: EPEVTQTPSHQVTQMGQEVILRCVPISNHLYFYWYRQILGQKVEFLVSFYNNEISEKSEIFDDQFSVERPDGSNFTLKIRSTKLEDSAMYFCASSGRVTGNQPQHFGDGTRLSIL.

The rearrangement links TRBV5-1 to TRBJ2-3, with 7 bases matching TRBD2. With 2 bases clipped from V and 6 bases from J, the junction kept 9 bases outside the gene matches. CDR3 length: 15 amino acids. The V gene's germline CDR1 is SGHRS and CDR2 YFSETQ. DNA for the CDR3: TGCGCCAGCAGCTTTTCTCTGAAGGGAGGGGATACGCAGTATTTT. Translating gives CASSFSLKGGDTQYF.

The rearrangement joins TRBV14 to TRBJ2-7; D gene unclear. There are 14 residues in the CDR3. Per the germline V gene, CDR1 is SGHDN and CDR2 is FVKESK. The ends were cut back, 6 bases at V and 5 bases at J, with 17 bases in the middle. The CDR3 DNA is TGTGCCAGCAGTTACCTCCCCGCGGCGAACGAGCAGTACTTC. Translating gives CASSYLPAANEQYF.

The chain joins TRBV7-9 to TRBJ1-1; unclear D gene. Germline-derived CDR1 and CDR2 are SEHNR and FQNEAQ (reference sequence). V was clipped by 1 base and J by 1 base, with 10 bases between them. This CDR3 is built from 15 residues. The CDR3 bases are TGTGCCAGCAGCTTAGGGGGTGGCGGGAACACTGAAGCTTTCTTT. Its protein product is CASSLGGGGNTEAFF. The full variable domain, its missing parts supplied by reference TRBV7-9 and TRBJ1-1, is DTGVSQNPRHKITKRGQNVTFRCDPISEHNRLYWYRQTLGQGPEFLTYFQNEAQLEKSRLLSDRFSAERPKGSFSTLEIQRTEQGDSAMYLCASSLGGGGNTEAFFGQGTRLTVV.

The rearrangement links TRBV4-1 to TRBJ2-7; D may be TRBD1 (6 bases). CDR1 MGHRA and CDR2 YSYEKL come from the germline V gene. The V end was cut by 2 bases, the J end by 6 bases, with 14 bases between. The CDR3 sequence is 14 residues long. The CDR3 nucleotides are TGCGCCAGCAGCCAAAAGGCAGGGGCCCTCGAGCAGTACTTC. As protein: CASSQKAGALEQYF.

This clone was observed a few times. Other DNA sequences in the sample encode the same CDR3. V usage is TRBV5-6 and J usage is TRBJ2-2; D remains unclear. The CDR3 sequence is 12 residues long. Trimming shortened V by 1 base and J by 4 bases, and 2 bases separated the two germline ends. Per the germline V gene, CDR1 is SGHDT and CDR2 is YYEEEE. CDR3: CASSLSTGELFF. CDR3 nucleotide sequence: TGTGCCAGCAGCTTGAGCACCGGGGAGCTGTTTTTT.

The chain carries TRBV25-1 and TRBJ1-4; tentative D call: TRBD1 (6 bases). Trimming removed 7 bases at V and 6 bases at J, with 15 bases between. Germline V CDR1 and CDR2: MGHDK, SYGVNS. This CDR3 has 14 residues. CDR3 sequence reads: CASTREGGYEKLFF. The CDR3 DNA reads as TGTGCCAGCACCAGAGAAGGGGGGTATGAAAAACTGTTTTTT.

The J gene is TRBJ2-1, the V gene TRBV7-6; 14 bases are shared with TRBD2. The germline V gene encodes CDR1 SGHVS and CDR2 FNYEAQ. The CDR3 sequence is 19 residues long. V shed 5 bases, J shed 1 base, and the junction held 10 bases outside the gene matches. In DNA form, the CDR3 reads TGTGCCAGCAGCCCACGACTAGCGGGGGGGCTTAGGTCCTACAATGAGCAGTTCTTC. Its protein is CASSPRLAGGLRSYNEQFF. Full variable domain (rest looked up from reference TRBV7-6 and TRBJ2-1): GAGVSQSPRYKVTKRGQDVALRCDPISGHVSLYWYRQALGQGPEFLTYFNYEAQQDKSGLPNDRFSAERPEGSISTLTIQRTEQRDSAMYRCASSPRLAGGLRSYNEQFFGPGTRLTVL.

V gene TRBV27 combines with J gene TRBJ1-2; 11 bases agree with TRBD1. The CDR3 length is 14 residues. J gave up 9 bases and V 3 bases, and 6 bases lay outside the gene matches. The germline CDR1 and CDR2 sequences are MNHEY and SMNVEV (reference sequence). The CDR3 DNA reads TGTGCCAGCAGTTTCTCCGGGACAGGGGGTAGCTACACCTTC. This encodes CASSFSGTGGSYTF.

The chain employs TRBV7-3 and TRBJ1-5, with no clear D. The CDR3 totals 13 residues. The ends were cut back, 4 bases at V and 4 bases at J, with 8 bases in the middle. Germline lookup yields CDR1 SGHTA and CDR2 FQGTGA. The CDR3 DNA is TGTGCCAGCAGCTCTGGACTGAATCAGCCCCAGCATTTT. This gives the protein CASSSGLNQPQHF.

The rearrangement joins TRBV29-1 to TRBJ1-5; 8 bases map to TRBD1. The CDR3 length is 14 residues. Germline values: CDR1 SQVTM, CDR2 ANQGSEA. The junction had 4 bases not matched to a gene; V was cut back by 4 bases and J by 2 bases. The CDR3 coding sequence is TGCAGCGTTGCAACAGGGGGGGGCAATCAGCCCCAGCATTTT. As protein: CSVATGGGNQPQHF.

A remark on this clone: Other DNA sequences within the sample encode an identical CDR3. This chain connects TRBV19 to TRBJ1-1; D remains unclear. Germline assignment: CDR1 LNHDA and CDR2 SQIVND (reference sequence). The CDR3 covers 12 residues. V lost 2 bases to trimming and J lost 1 base, with 2 bases between them. DNA for the CDR3: TGTGCCAGTAGTATACAGAACACTGAAGCTTTCTTT. Translating it yields CASSIQNTEAFF.

The chain carries TRBV5-1 and TRBJ2-5; 10 bases match TRBD2. From germline, CDR1 is SGHRS and CDR2 YFSETQ. The CDR3 runs 16 residues. The ends lost 2 bases at V and 5 bases at J; junction bases unmatched: 9. The CDR3 here is CASSLRLAGGPETQYF. The CDR3 DNA follows: TGCGCCAGCAGCTTAAGACTAGCGGGTGGGCCGGAGACCCAGTACTTC.

The CDR3 nucleotides are TGTGCCACCAGCAGAGATCCTGGTGACCATCCAACTAATGAAAAACTGTTTTTT. Encoded protein: CATSRDPGDHPTNEKLFF. V and J are TRBV15 and TRBJ1-4; the D is unclear. V was cut by 0 bases and J by 0 bases, with 14 bases left in between. The germline gives CDR1 LNHNV, CDR2 YYDKDF (reference sequence). The CDR3 consists of 18 residues. The full variable domain, with the rest looked up from reference TRBV15 and TRBJ1-4, is DAMVIQNPRYQVTQFGKPVTLSCSQTLNHNVMYWYQQKSSQAPKLLFHYYDKDFNNEADTPDNFQSRRPNTSFCFLDIRSPGLGDTAMYLCATSRDPGDHPTNEKLFFGSGTQLSVL.

The genes are TRBV5-1 and TRBJ2-7; D is uncertain. CDR3 length equals 16 residues. Trimming removed 0 bases from V and 6 bases from J, with 19 bases in between. Germline values: CDR1 SGHRS, CDR2 YFSETQ. The CDR3 loop reads CASSLEGAKTGSEQYF. For the CDR3, the DNA is TGCGCCAGCAGCTTGGAAGGAGCGAAGACGGGCTCCGAGCAGTACTTC.

The chain recombines TRBV4-3 with TRBJ1-4; TRBD1 matches 9 bases. The length of the CDR3 is 16 residues. Unmatched junction bases numbered 7, after V lost 0 bases and J lost 8 bases. CDR1 LGHNA and CDR2 YSLEER come from the germline V gene. As DNA, the CDR3 is TGCGCCAGCAGCCAAGACGGACGACAGGGGGGAGAAAAACTGTTTTTT. Its translation: CASSQDGRQGGEKLFF.

This sequence joins TRBV7-6 and TRBJ1-6; possibly TRBD1 for D (5 bases). Trimming pared 5 bases from V and 7 bases from J, leaving 15 bases between. Germline values: CDR1 SGHVS, CDR2 FNYEAQ. There are 15 residues in the CDR3. The CDR3 protein is CASSQAGRLNSPLHF. The CDR3 DNA sequence: TGTGCCAGCAGCCAAGCGGGACGGCTCAATTCACCCCTCCACTTT.